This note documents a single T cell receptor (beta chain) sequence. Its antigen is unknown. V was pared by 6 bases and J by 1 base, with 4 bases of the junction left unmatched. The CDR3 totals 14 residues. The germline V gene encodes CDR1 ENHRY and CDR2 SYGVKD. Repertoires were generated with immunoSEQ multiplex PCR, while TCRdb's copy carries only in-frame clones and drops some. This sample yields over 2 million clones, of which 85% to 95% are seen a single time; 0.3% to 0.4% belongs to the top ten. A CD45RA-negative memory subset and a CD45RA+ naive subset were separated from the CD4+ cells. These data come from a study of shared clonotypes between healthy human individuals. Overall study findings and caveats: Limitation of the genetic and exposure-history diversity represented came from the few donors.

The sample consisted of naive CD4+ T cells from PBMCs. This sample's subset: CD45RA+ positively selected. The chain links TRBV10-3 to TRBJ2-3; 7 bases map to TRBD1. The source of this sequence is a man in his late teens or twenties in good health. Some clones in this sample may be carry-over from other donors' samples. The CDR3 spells CAIRSQGGTDTQYF. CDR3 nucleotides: TGTGCCATCAGATCGCAGGGGGGCACAGATACGCAGTATTTT.